The rows below give T cell receptor beta chains drawn from one sample of a study of cytomegalovirus exposure and HLA in healthy donors. Generated by immunoSEQ multiplex PCR, the TCRdb table keeps only in-frame clones and is missing some. The sample lists about 250,000 clones; about 80% were seen once. Sequencing was performed on PBMCs. Source of these receptors: a girl aged 2 to 10 in good health and CMV-seronegative. CDR3s include the opening cysteine and the closing phenylalanine or tryptophan. D genes are given only for firm matches. Some rows mark clone size as missing; the rest say once, few, many or name a class of expanded clone.

>TRBV4-1|.|TRBJ2-1|.|16
TGCGCCAGCAGCCAAGATCGTGAGGCCACACCCAATGAGCAGTTCTTC
CASSQDREATPNEQFF
>TRBV5-4|.|TRBJ1-4|.|16
TGTGCCAGCAGCCCTTGGGGGGTGGCAACTAATGAAAAACTGCTTTTT
CASSPWGVATNEKLLF
>TRBV29-1|.|TRBJ1-1|.|14
TGCAGCGTCGCACAGGGAAACATGAACACTGAAGCTTTCTTT
CSVAQGNMNTEAFF
>TRBV6-5|few|TRBJ1-6|.|14
TGTGCCAGCAGACCCACAGAGAATAATTCACCCCTCCACTTT
CASRPTENNSPLHF
>TRBV7-6|.|TRBJ2-1|TRBD2|17
TGTGCCAGCAGCAAAACCGGGACTAGCGGGATCTGGAATGAGCAGTTCTTC
CASSKTGTSGIWNEQFF
>TRBV29-1|.|TRBJ2-1|TRBD2|12
TGCAGCCTACGGCGGGAGAGGGATGAGCAGTTCTTC
CSLRRERDEQFF
>TRBV5-6|.|TRBJ2-7|.|14
TGTGCCAGCAGCCCCAGGGGAAGGACCTACGAGCAGTACTTC
CASSPRGRTYEQYF
>TRBV7-8|.|TRBJ2-7|TRBD2|16
TGTGCCAGCAGCCTGGGTCGGGTAGCGGGAGGTTACGAGCAGTACTTC
CASSLGRVAGGYEQYF
>TRBV5-4|.|TRBJ2-7|.|13
TGTGCCAGCAGCAGGGGGGGATACTACGAGCAGTACTTC
CASSRGGYYEQYF
>TRBV6-4|.|TRBJ2-2|.|14
TGTGCCAGCAGTGGACAGGCCGACACCGGGGAGCTGTTTTTT
CASSGQADTGELFF
>TRBV28|.|TRBJ2-2|.|15
TGTGCCAGCACTAATCCCGAGGCGGGCACCGGGGAGCTGTTTTTT
CASTNPEAGTGELFF
>TRBV6-1|.|TRBJ2-7|TRBD1|14
TGTGCCAGCAGTGCCCCGAGACAGGGAACCGAGCAGTACTTC
CASSAPRQGTEQYF
>TRBV5-1|once|TRBJ2-1|.|16
TGCGCCAGCAGACCTCTCCCGGGACACAAGAACAATGAGCAGTTCTTC
CASRPLPGHKNNEQFF
>TRBV5-1|.|TRBJ2-1|.|15
TGCGCCAGCAGCCAACTAGGTACTGTCTACAATGAGCAGTTCTTC
CASSQLGTVYNEQFF
>TRBV6-6|once|TRBJ2-1|TRBD2|16
TGTGCCAGCAGTTACCTCAGCGGGGGGGCCGAGAATGAGCAGTTCTTC
CASSYLSGGAENEQFF
>TRBV15|.|TRBJ1-5|.|13
TGTGCCACCAGCAGAGACCCAGATCAGCCCCAGCATTTT
CATSRDPDQPQHF
>TRBV15|.|TRBJ1-5|.|15
TGTGCCACCAGCAGAGTAGGAGACGGCAATCAGCCCCAGCATTTT
CATSRVGDGNQPQHF
>TRBV2|.|TRBJ1-2|TRBD1|11
TGTGCCACAGACAGGGGGCGAGGCTACACCTTC
CATDRGRGYTF
>TRBV10-3|.|TRBJ1-1|.|12
TGTGCCATCAGGAACACCAACACTGAAGCTTTCTTT
CAIRNTNTEAFF
>TRBV4-1|once|TRBJ2-1|.|13
TGCGCCAGCAGCCCATACACGCACAATGAGCAGTTCTTC
CASSPYTHNEQFF
>TRBV28|once|TRBJ1-2|TRBD1|13
TGTGCCAGCAGTTTCCCCGGGACAGGGCGCTACACCTTC
CASSFPGTGRYTF
>TRBV7-9|.|TRBJ2-7|TRBD1|14
TGTGCCAGCAGCCGTACCGACAGGGGAGAGGAGCAGTACTTC
CASSRTDRGEEQYF
>TRBV9|.|TRBJ2-3|TRBD2|14
TGTGCCAGCAGCGTGGGGGGGAGGACAGATACGCAGTATTTT
CASSVGGRTDTQYF
>TRBV29-1|.|TRBJ2-3|.|15
TGCAGCGTTGAAGATCCGGCGGGTGGCACAGATACGCAGTATTTT
CSVEDPAGGTDTQYF
>TRBV11-2|.|TRBJ2-1|.|15
TGTGCCAGCAGGACTTGGGGGGATATGTACAATGAGCAGTTCTTC
CASRTWGDMYNEQFF
>TRBV2|.|TRBJ2-5|.|15
TGTGCCAGCAGTGCAAGGGGTAGCGGTCAAGAGACCCAGTACTTC
CASSARGSGQETQYF
>TRBV5-4|.|TRBJ2-1|.|14
TGTGCCAGCAGCTTGGACCAGGCGACCCCGCAGCAGTTCTTC
CASSLDQATPQQFF
>TRBV7-9|.|TRBJ1-6|TRBD1|16
TGTGCCAGCAGCCCCTACCGGGACAGGGGGAATTCACCCCTCCACTTT
CASSPYRDRGNSPLHF
>TRBV7-3|.|TRBJ2-7|.|13
TGTGCCAGCAGCCTATCGGGAAGCTACGAGCAGTACTTC
CASSLSGSYEQYF
>TRBV19|.|TRBJ2-2|.|12
TGTGCCAGTAACCAAGACAACGGGGAGCTGTTTTTT
CASNQDNGELFF
>TRBV7-2|.|TRBJ2-1|TRBD2|14
TGTGCCAGCAGCACCCTCGGGGGGGTTAATGAGCAGTTCTTC
CASSTLGGVNEQFF
>TRBV7-2|.|TRBJ2-5|TRBD2|17
TGTGCCAGCAGCTTATTAGGAGGGAGCGGGAGTCCAGAGACCCAGTACTTC
CASSLLGGSGSPETQYF
>TRBV4-1|.|TRBJ2-7|TRBD2|15
TGCGCCAGCAGCCAAGAGAGCGGGGAGAACTACGAGCAGTACTTC
CASSQESGENYEQYF
>TRBV9|.|TRBJ2-7|.|16
TGTGCCAGCAGCTTCGGGGTGGGCGGAAAAGGCTACGAGCAGTACTTC
CASSFGVGGKGYEQYF
>TRBV19|.|TRBJ2-7|.|14
TGTGCCAGTAGTATAGATCGTCTAGCCTACGAGCAGTACTTC
CASSIDRLAYEQYF
>TRBV7-2|.|TRBJ2-4|.|12
TGTGCCAGCAGCTTCCTATCTAACATTCAGTACTTC
CASSFLSNIQYF
>TRBV10-3|.|TRBJ1-3|.|14
TGTGCCATCCCTGGGGACTCGGGAGGAAACACCATATATTTT
CAIPGDSGGNTIYF
>TRBV5-1|.|TRBJ2-3|TRBD1|14
TGCGCCAGCAGCTTAACCACAGGGGCTGATACGCAGTATTTT
CASSLTTGADTQYF
>TRBV9|.|TRBJ2-4|TRBD1|14
TGTGCCAGCAGCTCCCCCGGGACAGGACTCATTCAGTACTTC
CASSSPGTGLIQYF
>TRBV6-1|.|TRBJ2-5|TRBD1|15
TGTGCCAGCAGTGAACTGGGGACAGCCCAAGAGACCCAGTACTTC
CASSELGTAQETQYF